These 29 T cell receptor beta chains were all obtained from the same sample, sequenced in a study of T cell responses to AZD1222 COVID-19 vaccine. Some clones are missing from TCRdb's copy, which holds only in-frame ones; the method was immunoSEQ multiplex PCR. This sample has some 200,000 clones, with roughly nine tenths found just once. The sequencing here drew on peripheral blood, taken 28 days after the second AZD1222 dose. These receptors all come from an adult who received the AZD1222 COVID-19 vaccine.

The V call is TRBV18, the J call TRBJ1-5; TRBD1 matches 9 bases. V lost 3 bases, J lost 4 bases, and 4 bases stayed unmatched. Germline assignment: CDR1 KGHSH and CDR2 LQKENI. This CDR3 is 15 amino acids long. The CDR3 DNA is TGTGCCAGCTCACCCCCGACAGGGGGGAATCAGCCCCAGCATTTT. This encodes CASSPPTGGNQPQHF.

V is TRBV5-1 and J is TRBJ1-1; TRBD1 is a possible D gene (6 bases). The CDR3 is 14 amino acids. The ends were cut back, 5 bases at V and 5 bases at J, with 16 bases in the middle. Germline values: CDR1 SGHRS, CDR2 YFSETQ. The CDR3 DNA is TGCGCCAGCAGACACCTCAGGGGAGGGACTGAAGCTTTCTTT. Its translation: CASRHLRGGTEAFF.

This chain links TRBV3-1 (or the pseudogene TRBV3-2) with TRBJ2-5, with D tentatively TRBD1 (6 bases). Germline CDR1 reads LGHDT; CDR2 reads YNNKEL (reference sequence). Trimming stripped 7 bases from V and 1 base from J, with 10 bases between. The CDR3 totals 13 residues. CDR3 sequence reads: CASTQGPQETQYF. CDR3 nucleotide sequence: TGTGCCAGCACCCAGGGGCCCCAAGAGACCCAGTACTTC.

The table lists this clone with many counts. Additional DNA sequences in this sample encode the identical CDR3. In nucleotides, the CDR3 is TGTGCCAGCAGTCTCCAGGGAGGGCCCTACAATGAGCAGTTCTTC. It specifies CASSLQGGPYNEQFF. The chain has TRBV27 and TRBJ2-1; TRBD2 matches at 7 bases. CDR3 length: 15 residues. Per the germline V gene, CDR1 is MNHEY and CDR2 is SMNVEV (reference sequence). The ends lost 5 bases at V and 2 bases at J; junction bases unmatched: 6.

The rearrangement uses TRBV5-1 and TRBJ2-2, with 8 bases matching TRBD2. J gave up 4 bases and V 0 bases, and 5 bases lay outside the gene matches. Germline V gene data show CDR1 as SGHRS and CDR2 as YFSETQ. The CDR3 is 16 amino acids. CDR3 sequence: CASSLETSASTGELFF. CDR3 nucleotide sequence: TGCGCCAGCAGCTTGGAGACTAGCGCGAGCACCGGGGAGCTGTTTTTT.

The J gene is TRBJ2-7, the V gene TRBV2; no clear D gene. Germline CDR1 reads SNHLY; CDR2 reads FYNNEI. CDR3 length equals 14 residues. Trimming left V 2 bases short and J 2 bases short, with 10 bases between. CDR3 loop: CASSENPLAYEQYF. The CDR3 DNA reads as TGTGCCAGCAGTGAAAATCCACTTGCCTACGAGCAGTACTTC.

The rearrangement links TRBV23-1 to TRBJ1-6, with 10 bases that match TRBD1. TRBV23-1 is labeled an ORF, and its function is uncertain. Trimming at V came to 7 bases and at J to 7 bases, leaving 16 bases not matched to a gene. The CDR3 totals 18 residues. The CDR3 loop reads CASTLAPTRDRGNSPLHF. The CDR3 coding sequence is TGCGCCAGCACCCTAGCCCCAACCCGGGACAGGGGCAATTCACCCCTCCACTTT.

This clone was recorded once. The rearrangement uses TRBV19 and TRBJ1-6; D not certain. V lost 4 bases and J 6 bases, leaving 10 bases between the germline ends. The CDR3 is 14 amino acids. Germline lookup yields CDR1 LNHDA and CDR2 SQIVND (reference sequence). The chain's CDR3 is CASSKRTPNSPLHF. The DNA for the CDR3 is TGTGCCAGTAGTAAGAGAACTCCTAATTCACCCCTCCACTTT.

CDR3: CASSDPGLRQPQHF. CDR3 in DNA: TGTGCCAGCAGTGACCCAGGACTCAGGCAGCCCCAGCATTTT. The V call is TRBV2, the J call TRBJ1-5; D gene ambiguous. This CDR3 is 14 amino acids long. Trimming took off 3 bases at V and 7 bases at J, with 13 bases between the two ends. The V gene's germline CDR1 is SNHLY and CDR2 FYNNEI.

J is TRBJ2-1 and V is TRBV3-1 (or the pseudogene TRBV3-2); D is uncertain. The CDR3 covers 16 residues. Germline CDR1 LGHDT, CDR2 YNNKEL (reference sequence). V lost 1 base to trimming and J lost 0 bases, with 10 bases between them. The CDR3 DNA is TGTGCCAGCAGCCAAGTGATGTCCCGCTCCTACAATGAGCAGTTCTTC. Its translation: CASSQVMSRSYNEQFF.

The rearrangement uses TRBV6-4 and TRBJ1-6; the match to TRBD1 covers 9 bases. V was clipped by 5 bases and J by 7 bases; unmatched bases: 6. This CDR3 spans 15 amino acids. CDR1 is MRHNA, CDR2 SNTAGT, per germline. The CDR3 here is CASSPTGGGNSPLHF. Written as DNA, the CDR3 is TGTGCCAGCAGTCCCACAGGGGGCGGGAATTCACCCCTCCACTTT.

This rearrangement joins TRBV5-1 to TRBJ2-7; a possible D gene is TRBD1 (6 bases). Germline CDR1 SGHRS, CDR2 YFSETQ. The length of the CDR3 is 16 residues. The V and J ends lost 0 bases and 2 bases respectively, with 15 bases between them. The CDR3 nucleotides read TGCGCCAGCAGCTTGGGTTCGACAGGCGCTACCTACGAGCAGTACTTC. It is translated as CASSLGSTGATYEQYF.

The V gene is TRBV7-3, the J gene TRBJ2-3; the D is unclear. Looked up from germline, CDR1 is SGHTA and CDR2 is FQGTGA. CDR3 length equals 17 residues. Trimming left V 5 bases short and J 4 bases short, with 22 bases between. DNA of the CDR3: TGTGCCAGCAGCCCAACCCGACCGGTGGGATATTCAGATACGCAGTATTTT. This encodes CASSPTRPVGYSDTQYF.

The J gene is TRBJ2-7, the V gene TRBV9; 8 nucleotides match TRBD1. V shed 3 bases and J 2 bases; nucleotides not matched to a gene: 7. The CDR3 is made up of 15 amino acids. Germline V CDR1 and CDR2: SGDLS, YYNGEE. Written as DNA, the CDR3 is TGTGCCAGCAGCGCGGGACAGGACAATACCTACGAGCAGTACTTC. Translated, it gives CASSAGQDNTYEQYF.

The chain links TRBV4-2 to TRBJ2-6, with D uncertain. The CDR3 extends over 17 amino acids. The V end lost 3 bases, the J end lost 0 bases, and 12 bases lay between the germline ends. CDR1 is LGHNA and CDR2 is YNFKEQ in the germline V gene. The CDR3 reads CASSHLGRPSGANVLTF. CDR3 nucleotides: TGTGCCAGCAGCCACCTTGGACGCCCCTCTGGGGCCAACGTCCTGACTTTC.

The J gene is TRBJ1-6, the V gene TRBV30; D is unresolved. CDR3 length: 12 amino acids. CDR1 is GTSNPN and CDR2 is SVGIG in the germline V gene (reference sequence). V was cut by 3 bases and J by 7 bases, with 7 bases left in between. This CDR3 reads CAWRRENSPLHF. CDR3 DNA: TGTGCCTGGAGGCGGGAGAATTCACCCCTCCACTTT.

This sequence joins TRBV12-3 or TRBV12-4 and TRBJ2-5; D possibly uses TRBD1 or TRBD2 (5 bases each). Trimming took 1 base from V and 3 from J, leaving 6 bases between them. The CDR3 length is 13 residues. The CDR3 DNA follows: TGTGCCAGCAGTTTAGGAGGGGAAGAGACCCAGTACTTC. This gives the protein CASSLGGEETQYF.

The chain employs TRBV3-1 (or the pseudogene TRBV3-2) and TRBJ2-5, with D possibly matching TRBD2 (6 bases). Trimming took 11 bases from V and 1 from J, leaving 11 bases between them. CDR3 length: 12 amino acids. Germline-derived CDR1 and CDR2 are LGHDT and YNNKEL (reference sequence). The CDR3 sequence: CAAGGFQETQYF. The CDR3 nucleotides are TGTGCCGCCGGAGGGTTCCAAGAGACCCAGTACTTC.

This rearrangement joins TRBV7-3 to TRBJ1-2, with TRBD1 matching over 8 bases. V gave up 4 bases and J gave up 8 bases; unmatched junction bases: 6. Germline CDR1 reads SGHTA; CDR2 reads FQGTGA. The CDR3 length is 13 residues. Here the CDR3 reads CASSSRGREGYTF. The CDR3 DNA is TGTGCCAGCAGCTCCAGGGGGCGGGAGGGCTACACCTTC. The complete variable domain, with remaining parts taken from reference TRBV7-3 and TRBJ1-2, reads GAGVSQTPSNKVTEKGKYVELRCDPISGHTALYWYRQSLGQGPEFLIYFQGTGAADDSGLPNDRFFAVRPEGSVSTLKIQRTERGDSAVYLCASSSRGREGYTFGSGTRLTVV.

The J gene is TRBJ2-1, the V gene TRBV5-1; 7 bases map to TRBD2. Germline-derived CDR1 and CDR2 are SGHRS and YFSETQ. Losses at the gene ends were 2 bases for V and 9 bases for J; bases not matched to a gene: 8. The CDR3 is 14 residues long. CDR3 bases: TGCGCCAGCAGCTTTATGGGGGGGAACTCTGAGCAGTTCTTC. Translated: CASSFMGGNSEQFF.

The chain has TRBV6-5 and TRBJ1-3; D is undetermined. The germline gives CDR1 MNHEY, CDR2 SVGAGI. The V end was cut by 7 bases, the J end by 10 bases, with 20 bases between. The CDR3 spans 14 residues. This CDR3 reads CASKFGTSESTIYF. CDR3 coding DNA: TGTGCCAGCAAGTTCGGCACCTCGGAAAGTACCATATATTTT.

The chain uses TRBV28 and TRBJ1-5; TRBD1 might be the D (6 bases). V shed 5 bases and J shed 4 bases, with 12 bases lying between them. The V gene's germline CDR1 is MDHEN and CDR2 SYDVKM. This CDR3 contains 14 residues. In DNA form, the CDR3 reads TGTGCCAGCAGTCCTCGTCAGGGGAATCAGCCCCAGCATTTT. Translating it yields CASSPRQGNQPQHF.

This CDR3 is CASSEENYGYTF. As DNA, the CDR3 is TGCGCCAGCAGCGAGGAGAACTATGGCTACACCTTC. The chain has TRBV5-1 and TRBJ1-2; D remains unclear. V lost 4 bases to trimming and J lost 2 bases, with 6 bases between them. Germline CDR1 and CDR2: SGHRS and YFSETQ. The CDR3 has 12 amino acids.

CDR3 sequence: CASSRLASKGTDTQYF. DNA for the CDR3: TGTGCCAGCAGCCGCCTAGCCTCTAAGGGCACAGATACGCAGTATTTT. The chain couples TRBV6-2 or TRBV6-3 to TRBJ2-3, with D possibly TRBD2 on 5 matching bases. The V gene's germline CDR1 is MNHEY and CDR2 SVGEGT. V was shortened by 6 bases and J by 1 base, with 17 bases between the two germline ends. This CDR3 contains 16 residues.

This clone appeared a few times. CDR3 DNA sequence: TGCGCCAGCAGCCAAGTTGACAGGGACCCCCGTGAGCAGTTCTTC. Protein product: CASSQVDRDPREQFF. The chain carries TRBV4-1 and TRBJ2-1; 7 bases agree with TRBD1. Germline V gene sequence: CDR1 MGHRA, CDR2 YSYEKL. The CDR3 consists of 15 residues. J gave up 9 bases and V 1 base, and 9 bases lay outside the gene matches.

V usage is TRBV18 and J usage is TRBJ2-7; 10 positions match TRBD1. The CDR3 has 16 residues. In germline, CDR1 is KGHSH, CDR2 LQKENI. V gave up 2 bases and J gave up 3 bases; unmatched junction bases: 7. The CDR3 sequence: CASSPVGGQGVYEQYF. As DNA, the CDR3 is TGTGCCAGCTCACCAGTGGGAGGACAGGGGGTCTACGAGCAGTACTTC. Drawing the rest from reference TRBV18 and TRBJ2-7, the complete variable domain is NAGVMQNPRHLVRRRGQEARLRCSPMKGHSHVYWYRQLPEEGLKFMVYLQKENIIDESGMPKERFSAEFPKEGPSILRIQQVVRGDSAAYFCASSPVGGQGVYEQYFGPGTRLTVT.

The chain joins TRBV9 to TRBJ1-4, with no clear D. Germline V gene data show CDR1 as SGDLS and CDR2 as YYNGEE. The V gene lost 3 bases and the J gene lost 0 bases, with 15 bases spanning the gap. The CDR3 spans 17 residues. The CDR3 spells CASSASLFLATNEKLFF. As DNA, the CDR3 is TGTGCCAGCAGCGCCTCTCTTTTCCTTGCAACTAATGAAAAACTGTTTTTT.

J is TRBJ2-7 and V is TRBV25-1; TRBD2 agrees at 11 bases. V shed 3 bases, J shed 0 bases, and the junction held 4 bases outside the gene matches. This CDR3 is built from 16 residues. CDR1 and CDR2 from the germline V gene are MGHDK and SYGVNS. The CDR3 loop reads CASSDWTSGLSYEQYF. The CDR3 region has the DNA TGTGCCAGCAGTGATTGGACTAGCGGGCTCTCCTACGAGCAGTACTTC.

V usage is TRBV15 and J usage is TRBJ1-4, with TRBD1 matching over 8 bases. After removal of 0 bases from V and 1 base from J, the junction contained 7 bases not matched to a gene. CDR1 and CDR2 (germline): LNHNV, YYDKDF (reference sequence). The CDR3 is 18 residues long. DNA for the CDR3: TGTGCCACCAGCAGAGAAGGCCGGACAGGGAGAACTAATGAAAAACTGTTTTTT. Translation: CATSREGRTGRTNEKLFF.